This TCR beta chain originates from a study of T cells in Graves' hyperthyroidism and ophthalmopathy. Study-level information: Staff took peripheral blood when the initial diagnosis was made, before any treatment began. Findings and limits, study-wide: Using 13 V-J features, a model discriminated ophthalmopathy from stable hyperthyroidism. The model made its ophthalmopathy prediction, and onset followed a median approximately 6 months later. Most thyroid-expanded clonotypes above 0.001 were also found in blood.

In its sample, this clonotype was seen many times. The antigen is unknown. RNA transcripts yielded amplified TCR beta CDR3 regions. TCR CDR3 underwent first-round RT-PCR with the HTBI primer set. TCRdb recomputed calls from the multiplex PCR reads with MiXCR, one row per CDR3 protein. Of hundreds of thousands of distinct CDR3 sequences in the sample, around 22% were seen once. Looked up from germline, CDR1 is SQVTM and CDR2 is ANQGSEA. Trimming stripped 7 bases from V and 3 bases from J, with 15 bases between. CDR3 length equals 13 residues. The clonotype comes from a woman aged 30 to 39 with Graves' ophthalmopathy. V gene TRBV29-1 combines with J gene TRBJ1-1, with a possible D match to TRBD1 (5 bases). Material: blood. In DNA form, the CDR3 reads TGCAGCGGGAGGACATTGGGGGACACTGAAGCTTTCTTT. It codes for CSGRTLGDTEAFF.